This TCR beta chain originates from a study of control samples from healthy donors and cancer patients. Libraries were prepared by immunoSEQ multiplex PCR; TCRdb keeps only in-frame clonotypes and omits some of them. This table holds roughly 100,000 clones, roughly 90% found once. The germline V gene has CDR1 SGHRS and CDR2 YFSETQ. The CDR3 length is 13 residues. V was shortened by 4 bases and J by 0 bases, with 7 bases between the two germline ends. The sequence was collected from a man between 60 and 75 years old with lung cancer. Sequencing input: PBMCs. The V gene is TRBV5-1, the J gene TRBJ1-1; no definite D call. The CDR3, as DNA: TGCGCCAGCAGCGTTCAGATGAACACTGAAGCTTTCTTT. It specifies CASSVQMNTEAFF.